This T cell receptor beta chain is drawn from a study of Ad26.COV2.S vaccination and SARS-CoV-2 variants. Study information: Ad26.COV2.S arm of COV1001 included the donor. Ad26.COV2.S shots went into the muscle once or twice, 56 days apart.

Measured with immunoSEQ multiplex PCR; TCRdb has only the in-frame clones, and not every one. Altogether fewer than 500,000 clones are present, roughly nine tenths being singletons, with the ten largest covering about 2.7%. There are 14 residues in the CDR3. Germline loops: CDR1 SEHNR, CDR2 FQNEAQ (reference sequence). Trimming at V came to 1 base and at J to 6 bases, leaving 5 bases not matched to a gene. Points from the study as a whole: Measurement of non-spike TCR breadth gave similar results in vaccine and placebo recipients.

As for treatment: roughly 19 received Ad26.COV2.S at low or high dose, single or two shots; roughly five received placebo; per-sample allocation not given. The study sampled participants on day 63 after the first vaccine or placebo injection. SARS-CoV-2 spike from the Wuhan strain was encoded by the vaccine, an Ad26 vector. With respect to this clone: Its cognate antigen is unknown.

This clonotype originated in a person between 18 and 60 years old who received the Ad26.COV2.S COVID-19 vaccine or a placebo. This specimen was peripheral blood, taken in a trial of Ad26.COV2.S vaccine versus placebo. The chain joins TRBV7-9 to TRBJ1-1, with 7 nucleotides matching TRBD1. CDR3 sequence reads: CASSLVQGDSEAFF. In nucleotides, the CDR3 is TGTGCCAGCAGCTTAGTCCAGGGGGACTCTGAAGCTTTCTTT.